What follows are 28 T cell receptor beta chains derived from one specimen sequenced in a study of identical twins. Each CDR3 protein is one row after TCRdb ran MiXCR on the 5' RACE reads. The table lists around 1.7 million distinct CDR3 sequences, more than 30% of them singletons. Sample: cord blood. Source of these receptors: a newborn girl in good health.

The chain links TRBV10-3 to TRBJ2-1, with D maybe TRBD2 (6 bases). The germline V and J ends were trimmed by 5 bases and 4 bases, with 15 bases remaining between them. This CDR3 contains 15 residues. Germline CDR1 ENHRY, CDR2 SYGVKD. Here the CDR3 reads CAISQRRDFYNEQFF. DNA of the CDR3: TGTGCCATCAGTCAGAGACGGGACTTTTACAATGAGCAGTTCTTC.

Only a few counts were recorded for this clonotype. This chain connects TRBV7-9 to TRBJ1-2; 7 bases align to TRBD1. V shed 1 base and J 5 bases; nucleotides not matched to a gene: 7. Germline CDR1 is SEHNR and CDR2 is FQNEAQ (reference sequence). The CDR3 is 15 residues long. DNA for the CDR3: TGTGCCAGCAGCTTAGTCGGGACAGAGCCGTATGGCTACACCTTC. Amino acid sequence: CASSLVGTEPYGYTF.

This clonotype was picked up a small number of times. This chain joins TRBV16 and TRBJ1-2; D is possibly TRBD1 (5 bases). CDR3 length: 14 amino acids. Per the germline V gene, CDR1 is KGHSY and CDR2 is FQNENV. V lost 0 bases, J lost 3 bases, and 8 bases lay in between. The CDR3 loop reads CASSQSGGDYGYTF. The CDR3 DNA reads TGTGCCAGCAGCCAATCGGGGGGGGACTATGGCTACACCTTC.

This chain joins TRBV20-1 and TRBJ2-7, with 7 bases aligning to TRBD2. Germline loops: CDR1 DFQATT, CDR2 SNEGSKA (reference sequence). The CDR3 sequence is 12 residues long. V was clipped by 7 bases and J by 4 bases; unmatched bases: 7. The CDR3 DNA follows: TGCAGTGAACGGCGGGAGAGGTACGAGCAGTACTTC. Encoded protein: CSERRERYEQYF.

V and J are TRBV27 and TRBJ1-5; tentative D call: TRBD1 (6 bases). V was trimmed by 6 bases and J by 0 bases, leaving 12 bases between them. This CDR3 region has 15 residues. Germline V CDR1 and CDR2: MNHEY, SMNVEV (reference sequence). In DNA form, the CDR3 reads TGTGCCAGCAGACCCTTACAGGGTAGCAATCAGCCCCAGCATTTT. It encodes CASRPLQGSNQPQHF.

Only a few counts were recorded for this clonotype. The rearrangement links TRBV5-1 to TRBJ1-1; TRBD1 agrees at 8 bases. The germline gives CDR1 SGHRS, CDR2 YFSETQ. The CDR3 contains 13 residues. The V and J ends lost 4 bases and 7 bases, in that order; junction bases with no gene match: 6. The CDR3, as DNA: TGCGCCAGCAGCCCGGGACAGGCGCTTGAAGCTTTCTTT. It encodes CASSPGQALEAFF.

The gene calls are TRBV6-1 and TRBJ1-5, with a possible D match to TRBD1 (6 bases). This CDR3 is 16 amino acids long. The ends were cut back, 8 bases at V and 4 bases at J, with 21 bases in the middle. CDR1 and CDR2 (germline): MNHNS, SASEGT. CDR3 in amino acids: CASEGVTGFGNQPQHF. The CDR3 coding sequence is TGTGCCAGCGAGGGGGTCACAGGGTTTGGGAATCAGCCCCAGCATTTT.

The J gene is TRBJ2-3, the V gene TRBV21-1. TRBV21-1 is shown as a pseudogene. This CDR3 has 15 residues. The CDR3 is CASSKEWSSADTQYF. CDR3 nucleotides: TGTGCCAGCAGCAAAGAGTGGTCTAGCGCAGATACGCAGTATTTT.

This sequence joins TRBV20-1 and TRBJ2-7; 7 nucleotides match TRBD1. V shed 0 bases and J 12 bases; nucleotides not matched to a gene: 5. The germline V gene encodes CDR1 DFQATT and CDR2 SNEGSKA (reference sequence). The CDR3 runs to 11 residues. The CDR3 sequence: CSARDPGQLYF. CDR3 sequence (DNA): TGCAGTGCTAGAGACCCGGGACAGCTGTACTTC.

The CDR3, as DNA: TGTGCCTGGAGTCTCGACAGGGGGCATGGCTACACCTTC. It specifies CAWSLDRGHGYTF. The J gene is TRBJ1-2, the V gene TRBV30; the match to TRBD1 covers 10 bases. The CDR3 has 13 residues. Germline V gene sequence: CDR1 GTSNPN, CDR2 SVGIG (reference sequence). Trimming at V came to 2 bases and at J to 6 bases, leaving 3 bases not matched to a gene.

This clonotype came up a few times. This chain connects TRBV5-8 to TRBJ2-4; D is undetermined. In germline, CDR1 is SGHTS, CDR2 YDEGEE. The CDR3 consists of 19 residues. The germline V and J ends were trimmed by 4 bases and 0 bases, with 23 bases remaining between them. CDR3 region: CASSLLFRLAPLAKNIQYF. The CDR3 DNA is TGTGCCAGCAGCCTTCTCTTCCGACTTGCTCCCTTAGCCAAAAACATTCAGTACTTC.

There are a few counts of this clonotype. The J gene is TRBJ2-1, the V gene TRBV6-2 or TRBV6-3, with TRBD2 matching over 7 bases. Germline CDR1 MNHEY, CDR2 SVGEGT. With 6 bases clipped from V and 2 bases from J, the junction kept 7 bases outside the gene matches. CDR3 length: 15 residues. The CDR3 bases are TGTGCCAGCAGCCAGGCGGGAGCCCCCTACAATGAGCAGTTCTTC. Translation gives CASSQAGAPYNEQFF.

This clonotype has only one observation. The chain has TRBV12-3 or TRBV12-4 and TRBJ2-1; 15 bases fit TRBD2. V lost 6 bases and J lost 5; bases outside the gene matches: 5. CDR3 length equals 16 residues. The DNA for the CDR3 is TGTGCCAGCAGCAGGGGACTAGCGGGGGGACACAATGAGCAGTTCTTC. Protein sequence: CASSRGLAGGHNEQFF.

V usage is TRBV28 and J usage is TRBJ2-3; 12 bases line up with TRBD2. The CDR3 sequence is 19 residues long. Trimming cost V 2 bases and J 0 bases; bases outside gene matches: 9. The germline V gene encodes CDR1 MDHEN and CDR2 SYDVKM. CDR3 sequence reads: CASSLTITSGGPSTDTQYF. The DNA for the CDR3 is TGTGCCAGCAGTTTAACTATTACTAGCGGGGGGCCGAGCACAGATACGCAGTATTTT.

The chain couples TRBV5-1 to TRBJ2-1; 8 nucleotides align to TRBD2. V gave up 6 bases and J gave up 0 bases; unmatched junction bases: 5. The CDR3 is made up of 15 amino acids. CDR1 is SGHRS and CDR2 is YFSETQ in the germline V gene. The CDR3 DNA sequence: TGCGCCAGCAAAAGCGGGGGAAGCTCCTACAATGAGCAGTTCTTC. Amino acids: CASKSGGSSYNEQFF.

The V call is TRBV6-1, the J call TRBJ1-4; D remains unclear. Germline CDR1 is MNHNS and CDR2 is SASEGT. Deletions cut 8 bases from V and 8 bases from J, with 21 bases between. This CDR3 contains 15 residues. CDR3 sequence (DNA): TGTGCCAGCGAAAAGACCGGGCCCCGGCTCGAAAAACTGTTTTTT. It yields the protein CASEKTGPRLEKLFF.

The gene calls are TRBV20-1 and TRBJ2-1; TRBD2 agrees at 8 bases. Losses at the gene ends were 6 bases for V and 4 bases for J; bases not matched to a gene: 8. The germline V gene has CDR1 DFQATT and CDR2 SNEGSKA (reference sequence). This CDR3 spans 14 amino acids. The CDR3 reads CSAKRGGDYNEQFF. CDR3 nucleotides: TGCAGTGCAAAACGGGGGGGCGATTACAATGAGCAGTTCTTC.

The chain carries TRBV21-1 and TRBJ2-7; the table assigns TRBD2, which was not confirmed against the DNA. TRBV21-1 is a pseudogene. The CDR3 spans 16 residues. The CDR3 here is CASPPTSARLSYEQYF. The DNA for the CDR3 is TGTGCCAGCCCCCCCACTAGCGCGAGGCTGTCCTACGAGCAGTACTTC.

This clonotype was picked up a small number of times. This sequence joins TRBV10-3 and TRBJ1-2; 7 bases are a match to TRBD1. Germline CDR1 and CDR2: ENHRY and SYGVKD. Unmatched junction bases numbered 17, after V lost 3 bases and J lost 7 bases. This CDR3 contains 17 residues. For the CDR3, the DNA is TGTGCCATCAGTGACTCCCTCCTGACAGGGCTGTTGGGTGGCTACACCTTC. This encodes CAISDSLLTGLLGGYTF.

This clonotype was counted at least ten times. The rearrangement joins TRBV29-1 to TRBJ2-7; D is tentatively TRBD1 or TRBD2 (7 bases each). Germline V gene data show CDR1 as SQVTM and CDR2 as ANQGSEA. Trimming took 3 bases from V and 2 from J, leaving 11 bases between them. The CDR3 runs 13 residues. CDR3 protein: CSVDRGGTYEQYF. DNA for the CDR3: TGCAGCGTTGACAGGGGGGGAACCTACGAGCAGTACTTC.

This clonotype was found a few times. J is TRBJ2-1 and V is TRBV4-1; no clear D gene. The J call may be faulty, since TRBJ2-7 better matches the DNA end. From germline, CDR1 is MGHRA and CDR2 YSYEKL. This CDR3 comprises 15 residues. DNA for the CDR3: TGCGCCAGCAGCCAAGCTCTCTGGGCCTACAATGAGCAGTACTTC. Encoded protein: CASSQALWAYNEQYF.

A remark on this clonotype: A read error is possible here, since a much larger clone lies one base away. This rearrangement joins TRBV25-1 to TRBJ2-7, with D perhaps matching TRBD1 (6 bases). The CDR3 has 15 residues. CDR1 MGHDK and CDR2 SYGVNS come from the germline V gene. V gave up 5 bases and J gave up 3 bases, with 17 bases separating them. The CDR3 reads CASSKQGAYNYEQYF. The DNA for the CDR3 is TGTGCCAGCAGTAAACAGGGAGCATATAACTACGAGCAGTACTTC.

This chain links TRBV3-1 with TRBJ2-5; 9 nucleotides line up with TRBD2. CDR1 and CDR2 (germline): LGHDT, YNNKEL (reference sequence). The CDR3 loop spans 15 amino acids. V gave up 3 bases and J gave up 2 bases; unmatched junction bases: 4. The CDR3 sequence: CASSHTTSGQETQYF. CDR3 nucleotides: TGTGCCAGCAGCCACACGACTAGCGGACAAGAGACCCAGTACTTC.

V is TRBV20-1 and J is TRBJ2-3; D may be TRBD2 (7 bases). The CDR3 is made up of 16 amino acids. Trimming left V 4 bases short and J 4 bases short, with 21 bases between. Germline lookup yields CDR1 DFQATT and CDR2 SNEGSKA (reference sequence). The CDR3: CSATTFVGGAPDTQYF. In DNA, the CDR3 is TGCAGTGCTACCACCTTTGTTGGGGGGGCCCCAGATACGCAGTATTTT.

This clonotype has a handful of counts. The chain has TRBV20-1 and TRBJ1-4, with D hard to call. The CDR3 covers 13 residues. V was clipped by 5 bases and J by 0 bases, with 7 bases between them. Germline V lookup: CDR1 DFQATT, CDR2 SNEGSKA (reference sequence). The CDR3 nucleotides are TGCAGTGCTCAACGCCCAACTAATGAAAAACTGTTTTTT. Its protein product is CSAQRPTNEKLFF.

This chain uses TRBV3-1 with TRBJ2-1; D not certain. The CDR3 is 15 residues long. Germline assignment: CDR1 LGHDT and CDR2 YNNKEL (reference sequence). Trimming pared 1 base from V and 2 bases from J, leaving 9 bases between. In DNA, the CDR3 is TGTGCCAGCAGCCAAGGGACCCGGGCCTACAATGAGCAGTTCTTC. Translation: CASSQGTRAYNEQFF.

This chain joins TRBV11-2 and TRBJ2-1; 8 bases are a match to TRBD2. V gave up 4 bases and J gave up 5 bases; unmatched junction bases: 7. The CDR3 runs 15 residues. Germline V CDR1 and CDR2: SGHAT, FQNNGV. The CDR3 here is CASSSPWTSHNEQFF. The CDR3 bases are TGTGCCAGCAGCTCCCCTTGGACTAGCCACAATGAGCAGTTCTTC.

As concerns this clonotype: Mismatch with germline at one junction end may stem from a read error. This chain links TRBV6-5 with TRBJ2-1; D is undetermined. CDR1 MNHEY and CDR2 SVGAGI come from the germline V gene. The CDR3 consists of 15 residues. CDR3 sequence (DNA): TGTGCCAGCAGTTACTCTAGGTCCCCCTACAATGGGCAGTTCTTC. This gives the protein CASSYSRSPYNGQFF.